Listed below are T cell receptor beta chains from one sample, sequenced in a study of blood T cells in healthy people across ages. TCRdb re-called the 5' RACE reads through MiXCR, storing one row per CDR3 protein. The top ten hold around 4% of the sample, which has about 1.5 million distinct CDR3 sequences, 40% to 45% seen once. Sequencing was carried out using blood. The receptors shown here come from a woman younger than 35 in good health. Both conserved end residues are part of each CDR3. A D gene is named only where the DNA matches it firmly. A clone size is listed for some rows: how often the clone was seen (once, few, many), or a class if it is expanded.

cdr3_aa cdr3_nt j_call d_call clone_size v_call
CASSQRGGHDGYTF TGCGCCAGCAGCCAGAGGGGAGGACATGATGGCTACACCTTC TRBJ1-2 NA NA TRBV4-1
CSGGRDRYTAMNTEAFF TGCAGTGGGGGTCGGGACAGGTACACTGCCATGAACACTGAAGCTTTCTTT TRBJ1-1 TRBD1 NA TRBV20-1
CASSVAFDADGYTF TGTGCCAGCAGCGTAGCGTTTGACGCCGATGGCTACACCTTC TRBJ1-2 NA NA TRBV9
CSASRDYNEQYF TGCAGTGCTAGTCGGGATTACAATGAGCAGTACTTC TRBJ2-7 NA few TRBV20-1
CASSYNGAYNEQYF TGTGCCAGCAGTTATAATGGAGCCTACAATGAGCAGTACTTC TRBJ2-7 NA NA TRBV6-8
CARQHGNTIYF TGTGCTCGACAACATGGAAACACCATATATTTT TRBJ1-3 NA once TRBV2
CASGGTGSYEQYF TGTGCCAGCGGCGGGACAGGTTCCTACGAGCAGTACTTC TRBJ2-7 TRBD1 few TRBV10-3
CSARGLTGGSPYEQYF TGCAGTGCTAGAGGGTTGACTGGCGGGAGCCCCTACGAGCAGTACTTC TRBJ2-7 TRBD2 NA TRBV20-1
CASSQEHSNEQYF TGCGCCAGCAGCCAAGAGCACAGCAATGAGCAGTACTTC TRBJ2-4 NA few TRBV4-3
CASSSPGLSGHGYTF TGTGCCAGCAGCTCACCGGGACTTTCGGGACATGGCTACACCTTC TRBJ1-2 NA NA TRBV5-6
CASRGRENTEAFF TGTGCCAGCCGCGGACGAGAGAACACTGAAGCTTTCTTT TRBJ1-1 NA NA TRBV27
CASSFVGLELFF TGTGCCAGCAGCTTTGTAGGTTTGGAGCTGTTTTTT TRBJ2-2 NA NA TRBV13
CASSFGGSEGTDTQYF TGTGCCAGCAGCTTCGGGGGAAGCGAAGGCACAGATACGCAGTATTTT TRBJ2-3 NA few TRBV14
CSVVPAGSYNEQFF TGCAGCGTTGTACCAGCGGGATCCTACAATGAGCAGTTCTTC TRBJ2-1 TRBD2 NA TRBV29-1
CSARDEGVGPYEQYF TGCAGTGCTAGAGATGAGGGGGTTGGCCCCTACGAGCAGTACTTC TRBJ2-7 NA many TRBV20-1
CASSFRNYNSPLHF TGTGCCAGCAGCTTTCGGAATTATAATTCACCCCTCCACTTT TRBJ1-6 NA NA TRBV7-2
CATNLDREGYGYTF TGTGCCACCAATCTGGACAGGGAGGGCTATGGCTACACCTTC TRBJ1-2 TRBD1 NA TRBV7-2
CASSQDLTAPWASRANYGYTF TGCGCCAGCAGCCAAGATCTTACCGCTCCTTGGGCCAGCCGAGCTAACTATGGCTACACCTTC TRBJ1-2 NA NA TRBV4-3
CASSLRGQGGETQYF TGTGCCAGCAGCTTAAGAGGACAGGGTGGGGAGACCCAGTACTTC TRBJ2-5 TRBD1 many TRBV7-3
CASSNRTSGRVGEQFF TGTGCCAGCAGTAACCGGACTAGCGGGAGGGTAGGGGAGCAGTTCTTC TRBJ2-1 TRBD2 NA TRBV12-3/TRBV12-4
CASTRTRNSEKLFF TGTGCCAGCACCAGGACCCGGAATTCTGAAAAACTGTTTTTT TRBJ1-4 NA NA TRBV2
CASSYRGYNSPLHF TGTGCCAGCAGTTACAGGGGCTATAATTCACCCCTCCACTTT TRBJ1-6 NA few TRBV6-5
CSGWQGAGGTEAFF TGCAGTGGTTGGCAGGGAGCCGGGGGTACTGAAGCTTTCTTT TRBJ1-1 NA NA TRBV20-1
CASSFNLGSSYNEQFF TGTGCCAGCAGCTTTAACCTGGGGAGCTCCTACAATGAGCAGTTCTTC TRBJ2-1 NA NA TRBV7-8
CASRQDYTRETQYF TGTGCCAGCAGACAGGACTACACAAGAGAGACCCAGTACTTC TRBJ2-5 NA NA TRBV7-2
CASSLKAGASSTDTQYF TGTGCCAGCAGCTTAAAAGCGGGAGCTTCTAGCACAGATACGCAGTATTTT TRBJ2-3 TRBD2 NA TRBV7-6
CASSVDRIPGNEQFF TGTGCCAGCAGCGTAGACAGGATTCCTGGTAATGAGCAGTTCTTC TRBJ2-1 NA NA TRBV9
CASSRRGIEGDSPLHF TGTGCCAGCAGCCGCAGGGGGATTGAGGGGGATTCACCCCTCCACTTT TRBJ1-6 TRBD1 few TRBV7-9
CATSDFGVREQYF TGTGCCACCAGTGATTTCGGGGTTCGGGAGCAGTACTTC TRBJ2-7 NA NA TRBV24-1
CATNPTGAMDSRIAGELFF TGTGCCACCAACCCTACCGGGGCGATGGACAGTCGAATCGCCGGGGAGCTGTTTTTT TRBJ2-2 NA NA TRBV2
CASSSRTSGLFSEQFF TGTGCCAGCAGCTCCCGGACTAGCGGCCTTTTTAGTGAGCAGTTCTTC TRBJ2-1 TRBD2 few TRBV7-9
CASSALGTGDSYGYTF TGTGCCAGCAGCGCTTTGGGGACAGGGGATTCCTATGGCTACACCTTC TRBJ1-2 TRBD1 NA TRBV9
CASSTLTGVLTEAFF TGTGCCAGCAGCACCTTGACAGGGGTGTTAACTGAAGCTTTCTTT TRBJ1-1 TRBD1 NA TRBV7-9
CASSRDKVAGVYNEQFF TGCGCCAGCAGCCGAGATAAGGTCGCAGGCGTCTACAATGAGCAGTTCTTC TRBJ2-1 NA NA TRBV4-3
CATSPTSGGYNEQFF TGTGCCACCAGCCCGACTAGCGGGGGTTACAATGAGCAGTTCTTC TRBJ2-1 TRBD2 few TRBV15
CASSWGRGNEKLFF TGTGCCAGCAGTTGGGGCAGGGGTAATGAAAAACTGTTTTTT TRBJ1-4 NA few TRBV6-5
CASSSLTGDEQFF TGTGCCAGCAGCTCTTTGACCGGAGATGAGCAGTTCTTC TRBJ2-1 NA NA TRBV5-6
CASTLGGLSYNEQFF TGTGCCAGCACCCTAGGGGGCCTATCCTACAATGAGCAGTTCTTC TRBJ2-1 TRBD1 few TRBV7-6
CASSLPVISDTQYF TGTGCCAGCAGCTTACCCGTGATATCAGATACGCAGTATTTT TRBJ2-3 NA NA TRBV7-2
CASSQEARADTDTQYF TGCGCCAGCAGCCAAGAGGCCCGAGCGGACACAGATACGCAGTATTTT TRBJ2-3 NA NA TRBV4-3
CASTSDGLNQPQHF TGTGCCAGCACCTCCGACGGCCTCAATCAGCCCCAGCATTTT TRBJ1-5 NA NA TRBV7-2
CSASTNRDPYEQYF TGCAGTGCTAGTACCAACAGGGACCCCTACGAGCAGTACTTC TRBJ2-7 NA NA TRBV20-1
CSVDDQGWGYTF TGCAGCGTTGATGACCAGGGATGGGGCTACACCTTC TRBJ1-2 NA once TRBV29-1
CASSSPREGTEAFF TGTGCCAGCAGCTCGCCCAGGGAGGGCACTGAAGCTTTCTTT TRBJ1-1 NA NA TRBV7-9
CASQVRGTDTQYF TGTGCCAGCCAGGTCCGGGGCACAGATACGCAGTATTTT TRBJ2-3 NA NA TRBV28
CASSLAPGETQYF TGTGCTAGCAGCTTAGCCCCGGGAGAGACCCAGTACTTC TRBJ2-5 NA many TRBV7-7
CASPQTWDSSYEQYF TGTGCCAGCCCCCAAACCTGGGACAGCTCCTACGAGCAGTACTTC TRBJ2-7 NA NA TRBV21-1
CASSPRQGRSTDTQYF TGTGCCAGCAGCCCCCGACAGGGAAGGAGCACAGATACGCAGTATTTT TRBJ2-3 TRBD1 few TRBV7-9
CASTLLAGGNNEQFF TGTGCCAGCACCCTACTAGCGGGAGGGAACAATGAGCAGTTCTTC TRBJ2-1 TRBD2 few TRBV27